Below, one T cell receptor beta chain is given with its context. A few counts support this clonotype. The clone's antigen remains unknown. No qualities accompany the bases; no much larger clone lies one base away. This entry is derived from a study of T cells in Graves' hyperthyroidism and ophthalmopathy (dated by TCRdb to the late 2010s). In terms of the full investigation: Peripheral blood was sampled at the time of initial diagnosis, prior to any treatment. The 100 discovery patients were randomly divided into training and test sets at a 7:3 ratio. TCR Vbeta CDR3 sequencing of around 130 peripheral blood samples (approximately 44 ophthalmopathy, roughly 72 hyperthyroidism and roughly 17 progressor patients) is reported in the paper. The study also compared thyroid tissue and blood T-cell repertoires from five or six Graves' hyperthyroidism patients. Whether ophthalmopathy could be predicted prospectively was tested in an independent validation cohort made up of some 20 hyperthyroidism patients plus 17 patients who later progressed to ophthalmopathy. To identify distinguishing TCR V-J signatures, a discovery cohort of around 100 patients was used, comprising 40 to 45 with Graves' ophthalmopathy and approximately 57 with stable Graves' hyperthyroidism. After sampling, hyperthyroidism patients received methimazole starting at 30 mg daily, and ophthalmopathy patients received high-dose intravenous methylprednisolone. Broad study findings and their caveats: During validation, the model predicted progression to ophthalmopathy a median of approximately 6 months ahead of onset, with almost 71% sensitivity and around 72% specificity. Ophthalmopathy was separated from stable hyperthyroidism by a 13 V-J signature model, with just over 85% sensitivity and 81% to 82% specificity obtained in cross-validation and 80%/75% obtained in testing. Most expanded thyroid clonotypes (frequency above 0.001) were also found in blood, which suggests that blood repertoires may mirror thyroid immune responses. No statistical method was used to set the sample size in advance, and investigators knew the group allocation.

Graves' hyperthyroidism was defined as stable when no progression to ophthalmopathy occurred over 18 months of follow-up. Hyperthyroidism patients were newly diagnosed, had a disease duration of under 2 months, and were aged 18 to 65 years. Patients with uncontrolled infections, other autoimmune diseases, pregnancy or lactation were excluded. Diagnoses relied on clinical symptoms, serum thyroxine and TRAb, thyroid ultrasound and orbital computed tomography. Ficoll-Paque density gradient centrifugation was used to isolate PBMCs from 8 to 10 ml of fresh peripheral blood. Trizol reagent was used to extract total RNA, and RNA quality was then checked on an Agilent 2100 Bioanalyzer. TCR beta CDR3 regions were amplified from RNA transcripts. The first round of RT-PCR for the TCR CDR3 was performed with the HTBI primer set and the Qiagen OneStep RT-PCR kit. A second multiplex PCR round built the libraries, followed by size selection and purification. Libraries were sequenced paired-end with 100 bp reads on an Illumina HiSeq2000. The original methods were these. SOAPnuke was used to process the raw data, throwing out any read that contained adapters or uncalled bases, had a mean Phred below 15, or lacked an exact constant-primer or identifier match. COPE v1.2.5 was used to merge the high-quality paired reads, and each unique nucleotide sequence was defined as a clonotype. Clonotypes were aligned to IMGT TRBV, TRBD and TRBJ reference segments using MiTCR v1.1. Analysis was restricted to V-J combinations with a frequency above 0.0001, which covered just over 98% of repertoires. The TCS score was defined as the ratio of F50 (clonal expansion) to E x V (chaos), calculated using BLOSUM62-based TCRdist between CDR3 peptides within each V-J. Welch's t-statistics and random forest reduced roughly 530 V-J features to 13, which were used in a naive Bayes classifier (R e1071). In-frame beta chains were kept once TCRdb had trimmed the public reads at Q25 with fastp and called clones with MiXCR. Duplicate CDR3 protein sequences are folded into a single record with the most common DNA and genes. The V and J calls reflect TCRdb's pipeline rather than the authors' work. This sample has some 700,000 distinct CDR3 sequences in its table, and roughly a sixth of those were observed once. The top ten clonotypes cover 15% to 19% of the sample.

V has 8 bases trimmed and J has 9 bases trimmed; junction bases matching no gene number 10. Including cysteine and phenylalanine, the CDR3 has 12 amino acids. The sequence is cut down to CDR3 DNA, 36 bases in frame from base 1. CDR1 and CDR2 were assigned from the germline V gene (reference sequence) as LGHDT and YNNKEL. The sequencing input was blood. This receptor was taken from a man in his forties or fifties with Graves' hyperthyroidism. The receptor chain draws on TRBV3-1 and TRBJ2-7, with TRBD2 identical over 7 junction bases. The CDR3 amino acid sequence is: CASGAGVFPQYF. The base sequence is TGTGCCAGCGGCGCGGGAGTGTTTCCGCAGTACTTC.